This T cell receptor beta chain was identified during a study of T cell changes during pregnancy in multiple sclerosis (dated by TCRdb to about 2019). Study-level background: The study examined how the T cell repertoire changed over the course of pregnancy in women with multiple sclerosis.

V loses 3 bases, J loses 3 bases, and the germline ends lie 13 bases apart. The CDR3 runs 14 amino acids, cysteine and phenylalanine included. The CDR3 DNA has 42 bases and is translated from base 1. Reading the germline V gene gives CDR1 SGHRS and CDR2 YFSETQ. Comments on this clone: What antigen it recognizes has not been identified. Base qualities are not provided; no much larger clone lies one nucleotide away.

Libraries were prepared through the immunoSEQ multiplex PCR assay. The table comes from immuneACCESS by way of TCRdb, which keeps in-frame sequences with V and J called. Part of the clones is missing from these tables; in studies checked, under half for an unresolved V gene and the rest for unknown reasons. This sample comprises about 93,000 clones, roughly 92% of them detected only once. The ten largest clonotypes hold approximately 2% of the sample. The TCR sequence derives from a female donor with multiple sclerosis, enrolled in a pregnancy study. The source material was peripheral blood, sampled after pregnancy. The sequence is built from TRBV5-1 and TRBJ2-7, and TRBD1 may be the D gene, going by 6 matching bases. The CDR3 region has the sequence CASSSDRYLYEQYF. The DNA sequence is as follows: TGCGCCAGCAGCTCAGACAGGTACCTCTACGAGCAGTACTTC.